A single sample is the source of the 22 T cell receptor beta chains below, sequenced in a study of blood T cells in healthy people across ages. Alongside a J-beta primer mix, a sample-barcoded 5' primer served in a second PCR lasting about 6 to 11 cycles. MiXCR was run by TCRdb on the 5' RACE reads, yielding one entry per CDR3 protein. The table has approximately 780,000 distinct CDR3 sequences, 20% to 30% seen once. This sample was also put to use in a study of T cells of mothers and their children.

Specimen: blood. The receptors originated from a boy aged 10-17 years in good health.

This clonotype turned up a few times. The chain has TRBV5-5 and TRBJ2-7; no reliable D call. Germline V gene lookup returns CDR1 SGHKS and CDR2 YYEKEE (reference sequence). CDR3 length equals 15 residues. V lost 4 bases, J lost 1 base, and 15 bases lay in between. The CDR3 DNA is TGTGCCAGCAGCCACGAGGCCGCTCGATCCTACGAGCAGTACTTC. Amino acids: CASSHEAARSYEQYF.

This clonotype has ten or more counts. This chain joins TRBV2 and TRBJ2-2; TRBD1 is a possible D gene (5 bases). CDR3 length equals 12 residues. Trimming took off 6 bases at V and 3 bases at J, with 5 bases between the two ends. From germline, CDR1 is SNHLY and CDR2 FYNNEI. CDR3 in DNA: TGTGCCAGCAGAGGGGACACCGGGGAGCTGTTTTTT. It encodes CASRGDTGELFF.

The chain recombines TRBV7-2 with TRBJ1-1, with a possible D match to TRBD1 (5 bases). The CDR3 is made up of 15 amino acids. Germline lookup yields CDR1 SGHTA and CDR2 FQGNSA. V was cut by 4 bases and J by 0 bases, with 12 bases left in between. CDR3 coding DNA: TGTGCCAGCAGCTCCGCGGGGACGATGAACACTGAAGCTTTCTTT. Its protein product is CASSSAGTMNTEAFF.

This chain uses TRBV12-3 or TRBV12-4 with TRBJ2-5, with 9 bases identical to TRBD2. This CDR3 is 14 amino acids long. V was clipped by 8 bases and J by 9 bases; unmatched bases: 13. CDR3 loop: CASRSSGGRGAQYF. The CDR3 coding sequence is TGTGCCAGCCGGAGTAGCGGGGGCCGTGGGGCCCAGTACTTC.

In this sample, this clonotype turned up a few times. The missing conserved phenylalanine or tryptophan at the end of this CDR3 makes a read error likely. No DNA is shown, since the ends of the CDR3 on it are uncertain; the CDR3 is the one TCRdb lists. This sequence joins TRBV29-1 and TRBJ1-1; the table assigns TRBD1, which was not confirmed against the DNA. The CDR3 region is 10 residues in length, termini included. Per germline, CDR1 SQVTM and CDR2 ANQGSEA. This CDR3 reads CSVTRTGYSI.

Many counts were recorded for this clonotype. V gene TRBV7-2 combines with J gene TRBJ2-5; a possible D gene is TRBD1 (7 bases). This CDR3 is 14 amino acids long. Germline V gene sequence: CDR1 SGHTA, CDR2 FQGNSA. Between the trimmed V and J ends, which lost 4 bases and 5 bases, there was a span of 14 bases. For the CDR3, the DNA is TGTGCCAGCAGCTCTCAGGGGGGTTCTGAGACCCAGTACTTC. The encoded protein is CASSSQGGSETQYF.

In this sample, this clonotype turned up many times. The chain joins TRBV27 to TRBJ2-1, with 8 bases aligning to TRBD1. Germline V lookup: CDR1 MNHEY, CDR2 SMNVEV (reference sequence). The CDR3 contains 14 residues. V lost 2 bases, J lost 7 bases, and 4 bases stayed unmatched. The CDR3 loop is CASSLQGARNEQFF. The DNA of the CDR3 is TGTGCCAGCAGTTTACAGGGGGCGCGGAATGAGCAGTTCTTC.

Only a few counts were recorded for this clonotype. This chain joins TRBV7-9 and TRBJ2-5; D might be TRBD2 (6 bases). TRBJ2-1 explains the end of the DNA better; the J call may be wrong. CDR3 length: 15 amino acids. The germline V gene has CDR1 SEHNR and CDR2 FQNEAQ (reference sequence). CDR3 protein: CASSLRDFTDWEQFF. For the CDR3, the DNA is TGTGCCAGCAGCCTGAGGGACTTCACGGATTGGGAGCAGTTCTTC.

This clonotype has just a few counts. The chain uses TRBV6-5 and TRBJ2-7; perhaps D is TRBD1 or TRBD2 (5 bases each). Trimming removed 2 bases from V and 6 bases from J, with 11 bases in between. Per germline, CDR1 MNHEY and CDR2 SVGAGI. There are 13 residues in the CDR3. CDR3 sequence: CASSYGAGGEQYF. CDR3 DNA sequence: TGTGCCAGCAGTTACGGGGCCGGAGGCGAGCAGTACTTC.

The chain has TRBV5-1 and TRBJ2-5; D is possibly TRBD1 or TRBD2 (6 bases each). The CDR3 is made up of 14 amino acids. With 6 bases removed from V and 2 bases from J, the gap between germline ends came to 14 bases. CDR1 is SGHRS and CDR2 is YFSETQ in the germline V gene. CDR3 sequence: CASNKGGNQETQYF. The CDR3 region has the DNA TGCGCCAGCAATAAGGGGGGAAATCAAGAGACCCAGTACTTC. Full variable domain (missing parts from reference TRBV5-1 and TRBJ2-5): KAGVTQTPRYLIKTRGQQVTLSCSPISGHRSVSWYQQTPGQGLQFLFEYFSETQRNKGNFPGRFSGRQFSNSRSEMNVSTLELGDSALYLCASNKGGNQETQYFGPGTRLLVL.

This clonotype came up a few times. The J gene is TRBJ2-1, the V gene TRBV6-5, with 10 bases matching TRBD2. The DNA end is more similar to TRBJ2-7, so the J call may be wrong. This CDR3 is built from 16 residues. Germline values: CDR1 MNHEY, CDR2 SVGAGI. The CDR3 loop is CASSSTGASGGYEQYF. In nucleotides, the CDR3 is TGTGCCAGCAGTTCCACTGGTGCTAGCGGGGGCTATGAGCAGTACTTC.

Concerning this clonotype itself: Here the CDR3 omits its conserved ending phenylalanine or tryptophan, so a read error is the likely source. V is TRBV28 and J is TRBJ2-5, with a weak D call TRBD1 (6 bases). The germline V and J ends were trimmed by 8 bases and 2 bases, with 15 bases remaining between them. This CDR3 is 14 amino acids long. The germline V gene has CDR1 MDHEN and CDR2 SYDVKM. CDR3 protein: CASRDRPTQETQYS. CDR3 bases: TGTGCCAGCCGAGACAGGCCCACACAAGAGACCCAGTACTCC.

The chain employs TRBV20-1 and TRBJ2-7, with 8 bases lining up with TRBD2. V gave up 6 bases and J gave up 3 bases; unmatched junction bases: 13. The germline V gene has CDR1 DFQATT and CDR2 SNEGSKA (reference sequence). CDR3 size: 15 residues. The CDR3 DNA is TGCAGTGCACGTAAGCAGCGGGGGTCCCTCTACGAGCAGTACTTC. Amino acid sequence: CSARKQRGSLYEQYF.

The V gene is TRBV29-1, the J gene TRBJ1-1; the D is unclear. The CDR3 is 13 residues long. V lost 4 bases, J lost 1 base, and 10 bases lay in between. Germline lookup yields CDR1 SQVTM and CDR2 ANQGSEA. CDR3 region: CSVVAPANTEAFF. The DNA of the CDR3 is TGCAGCGTTGTTGCCCCGGCGAACACTGAAGCTTTCTTT.

The CDR3 sequence: CASSESGGPGQPQHF. CDR3 sequence (DNA): TGCGCCAGCAGTGAGTCGGGGGGTCCCGGTCAGCCCCAGCATTTT. This chain links TRBV10-2 with TRBJ1-5, with D tentatively TRBD1 (5 bases). The CDR3 runs 15 residues. Germline assignment: CDR1 WSHSY and CDR2 SAAADI. Between the trimmed V and J ends, which lost 0 bases and 6 bases, there was a span of 12 bases.

V and J are TRBV5-1 and TRBJ2-5; D might be TRBD1 (5 bases). CDR1 is SGHRS and CDR2 is YFSETQ in the germline V gene. The CDR3 spans 14 residues. Trimming took off 2 bases at V and 7 bases at J, with 15 bases between the two ends. The CDR3 loop reads CASSLGVEWGTQYF. DNA of the CDR3: TGCGCCAGCAGCTTAGGGGTGGAATGGGGGACCCAGTACTTC.

The CDR3 sequence is CSASEAGATYEQYF. CDR3 in DNA: TGCAGTGCTAGTGAAGCGGGAGCTACCTACGAGCAGTACTTC. The chain is built from TRBV20-1 and TRBJ2-7; 8 bases fit TRBD2. Per the germline V gene, CDR1 is DFQATT and CDR2 is SNEGSKA (reference sequence). V shed 3 bases and J 2 bases; nucleotides not matched to a gene: 6. The CDR3 sequence is 14 residues long.

The chain joins TRBV20-1 to TRBJ1-2; 7 positions match TRBD1. Germline CDR1 DFQATT, CDR2 SNEGSKA (reference sequence). The CDR3 loop spans 16 amino acids. The V gene end was trimmed by 4 bases and the J gene end by 0 bases; junction bases not matched to a gene: 11. CDR3 protein: CSATHTGQVTNYGYTF. The CDR3 nucleotides are TGCAGTGCTACCCATACCGGACAGGTTACTAACTATGGCTACACCTTC.

The chain combines TRBV5-1 with TRBJ2-4; no clear D gene. This CDR3 comprises 16 residues. Germline V CDR1 and CDR2: SGHRS, YFSETQ. V gave up 0 bases and J gave up 1 base, with 11 bases separating them. The CDR3: CASSLVYRQAKNIQYF. CDR3 nucleotide sequence: TGCGCCAGCAGCTTGGTGTATCGGCAGGCCAAAAACATTCAGTACTTC.

The J gene is TRBJ1-5, the V gene TRBV28; D ambiguous. The CDR3 extends over 13 amino acids. The germline V gene encodes CDR1 MDHEN and CDR2 SYDVKM. CDR3 amino acids: CVTAPGDNQPQHF. The CDR3 nucleotides read TGTGTCACGGCCCCTGGAGACAATCAGCCCCAGCATTTT.

This chain uses TRBV6-1 with TRBJ2-5, with TRBD1 as a possible D gene (6 bases). V shed 6 bases and J shed 4 bases, with 12 bases lying between them. This CDR3 spans 13 amino acids. Looked up from germline, CDR1 is MNHNS and CDR2 is SASEGT. The CDR3 DNA reads as TGTGCCAGCAGGCCACAGGGTGGAGAGACCCAGTACTTC. Its translation is CASRPQGGETQYF.

The CDR3 loop reads CASSQDLREVTGVSYEQYF. Here the CDR3 DNA reads TGTGCCAGCAGCCAAGATTTAAGAGAAGTCACAGGGGTTTCCTACGAGCAGTACTTC. J is TRBJ2-7 and V is TRBV4-2, with TRBD1 identical over 7 bases. Germline assignment: CDR1 LGHNA and CDR2 YNFKEQ. V lost 0 bases to trimming and J lost 1 base; unmatched junction nucleotides: 15. The CDR3 has 19 residues.